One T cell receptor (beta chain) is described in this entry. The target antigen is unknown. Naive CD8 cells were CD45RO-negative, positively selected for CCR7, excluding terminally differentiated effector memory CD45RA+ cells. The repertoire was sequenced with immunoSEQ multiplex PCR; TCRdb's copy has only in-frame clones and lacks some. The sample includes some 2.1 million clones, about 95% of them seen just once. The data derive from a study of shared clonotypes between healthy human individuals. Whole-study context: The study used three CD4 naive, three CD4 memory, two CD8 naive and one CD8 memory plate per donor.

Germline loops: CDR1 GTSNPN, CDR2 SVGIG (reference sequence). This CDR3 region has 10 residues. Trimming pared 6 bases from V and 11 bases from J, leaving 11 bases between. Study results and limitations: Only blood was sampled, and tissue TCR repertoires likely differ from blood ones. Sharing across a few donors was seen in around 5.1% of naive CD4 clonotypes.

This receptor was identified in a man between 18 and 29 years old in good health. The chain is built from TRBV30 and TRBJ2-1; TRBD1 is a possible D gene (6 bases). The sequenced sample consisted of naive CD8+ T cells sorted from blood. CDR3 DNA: TGTGCCTGTGACCAGGGGAAGCAGTTCTTC. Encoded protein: CACDQGKQFF.